Listed here are 7 T cell receptor beta chains from one sample, sequenced in a study of CD8 T cells in Susac syndrome (dated by TCRdb to the late 2010s). The protocol used for the library was the immunoSEQ multiplex PCR assay. RNA was extracted using the RNeasy kit, and roughly 0.5 to 1 ug of the RNA was reverse transcribed with random hexamers. TCRdb passed the public sequencing reads through fastp at Q25 and MiXCR, retaining productive beta sequences. For every CDR3 protein sequence, its rows merge into one entry that carries the most common genes and DNA. The sample yields 80,000 or so distinct CDR3 sequences; around 94% were counted once. The top ten hold about 0.5% of the sample. Material for sequencing was CD8+ T cells from PBMCs. The origin of the receptors is a human donor with Susac syndrome.

The V call is TRBV12-3 or TRBV12-4, the J call TRBJ2-7, with D maybe TRBD1 (5 bases). The CDR3 contains 12 residues. The V and J ends lost 6 bases and 3 bases respectively, with 9 bases between them. This CDR3 reads CASSTGFYEQYF. CDR3 coding DNA: TGTGCCAGCAGCACAGGATTCTACGAGCAGTACTTC.

This chain joins TRBV18 and TRBJ2-7; the D gene is possibly TRBD2 (6 bases). V dropped 3 bases and J dropped 4 bases, with 19 bases sitting between them. CDR3 size: 16 residues. CDR1 is KGHSH, CDR2 LQKENI, per germline. CDR3 bases: TGTGCCAGCTCACCGCCTCCGGGAGACCTTTGGTACGAGCAGTACTTC. This gives the protein CASSPPPGDLWYEQYF.

The CDR3: CASSQGDDYEQYF. The CDR3 DNA reads as TGCGCCAGCAGCCAAGGCGACGACTACGAGCAGTACTTC. The genes are TRBV4-3 and TRBJ2-7, with D uncertain. Trimming shortened V by 1 base and J by 3 bases, and 7 bases separated the two germline ends. The length of the CDR3 is 13 residues. Germline CDR1 LGHNA, CDR2 YSLEER.

The J gene is TRBJ2-5, the V gene TRBV7-9; tentatively, D is TRBD1 or TRBD2 (5 bases each). Between the trimmed V and J ends, which lost 1 base and 7 bases, there was a span of 28 bases. The CDR3 loop spans 19 amino acids. Per the germline V gene, CDR1 is SEHNR and CDR2 is FQNEAQ (reference sequence). The CDR3, as DNA: TGTGCCAGCAGCTTAGGCGGAAGTCGTCTAACGGGCCCGGGGCGGACCCAGTACTTC. This sequence encodes CASSLGGSRLTGPGRTQYF.

This chain joins TRBV6-6 and TRBJ1-2, with 9 bases matching TRBD1. CDR1 is MNHNY and CDR2 is SVGAGI in the germline V gene (reference sequence). V trimming: 6 bases; J trimming: 6 bases; junction bases outside the gene matches: 5. The CDR3 sequence is 13 residues long. CDR3 sequence reads: CASRKDRGNGYTF. The DNA of the CDR3 is TGTGCCAGCAGAAAGGACAGGGGAAATGGCTACACCTTC.

This chain uses TRBV5-6 with TRBJ1-1; D is ambiguous. The CDR3 loop spans 12 amino acids. Germline V gives CDR1 SGHDT, CDR2 YYEEEE. V shed 0 bases and J shed 5 bases, with 5 bases lying between them. CDR3 sequence reads: CASSLGQTEAFF. Here the CDR3 DNA reads TGTGCCAGCAGCTTGGGGCAGACTGAAGCTTTCTTT. Full variable domain (outside the CDR3, taken from reference TRBV5-6 and TRBJ1-1): DAGVTQSPTHLIKTRGQQVTLRCSPKSGHDTVSWYQQALGQGPQFIFQYYEEEERQRGNFPDRFSGHQFPNYSSELNVNALLLGDSALYLCASSLGQTEAFFGQGTRLTVV.

The chain uses TRBV7-9 and TRBJ2-3; D is ambiguous. This CDR3 is 14 amino acids long. Deletions cut 3 bases from V and 6 bases from J, with 13 bases between. The germline gives CDR1 SEHNR, CDR2 FQNEAQ (reference sequence). This CDR3 reads CASSFDSSPDTQYF. The CDR3, as DNA: TGTGCCAGCAGCTTCGACTCATCGCCGGATACGCAGTATTTT.